The 26 T cell receptor beta chains presented below share a single source sample, sequenced in a study of beta chain features in type 1 diabetes. Sequencing targeted expressed TCRB transcripts, as all isolated RNA had been reverse transcribed. Using immunoSEQ multiplex PCR, the repertoire was profiled, and TCRdb retains in-frame clones only, with some absent. The sample records about 650,000 clones, roughly 12% being singletons. The study, taken as a whole, reports: A moderate, significant TCRB CDR3 shortening appeared in type 1 diabetes across four CD4+ subsets.

Their antigens are not known. What was sequenced was naive CD4+ T cells from blood. These receptors originate from a man aged 25-45 years with type 1 diabetes.

The V and J genes are TRBV2 and TRBJ1-4, with a tentative D call TRBD1 (5 bases). The V and J ends lost 4 bases and 10 bases respectively, with 10 bases between them. CDR3 length equals 12 residues. Germline lookup yields CDR1 SNHLY and CDR2 FYNNEI. CDR3 amino acids: CASSAREAKLFF. Written as DNA, the CDR3 is TGTGCCAGCAGTGCCAGGGAGGCAAAACTGTTTTTT.

This clone was found a few times. CDR3 nucleotides: TGTGCCAGCTCACCACCGTCCCGGGGGGCGACCGGGGAGCTGTTTTTT. It is translated as CASSPPSRGATGELFF. This chain links TRBV18 with TRBJ2-2, with D possibly TRBD2 on 7 matching bases. The CDR3 has 16 amino acids. Germline V gene lookup returns CDR1 KGHSH and CDR2 LQKENI. The ends were cut back, 0 bases at V and 5 bases at J, with 13 bases in the middle. The full variable domain, its missing parts supplied by reference TRBV18 and TRBJ2-2, is NAGVMQNPRHLVRRRGQEARLRCSPMKGHSHVYWYRQLPEEGLKFMVYLQKENIIDESGMPKERFSAEFPKEGPSILRIQQVVRGDSAAYFCASSPPSRGATGELFFGEGSRLTVL.

This sequence joins TRBV7-9 and TRBJ2-3, with TRBD1 identical over 7 bases. V lost 5 bases, J lost 3 bases, and 5 bases stayed unmatched. This CDR3 spans 14 amino acids. From germline, CDR1 is SEHNR and CDR2 FQNEAQ (reference sequence). The CDR3 loop is CASSTDRRTDTQYF. In DNA form, the CDR3 reads TGTGCCAGCAGCACGGACAGGAGAACAGATACGCAGTATTTT.

In its sample, this clone was seen a few times. V gene TRBV7-2 combines with J gene TRBJ2-3, with 9 bases matching TRBD1. Germline V gene lookup returns CDR1 SGHTA and CDR2 FQGNSA. The CDR3 runs to 15 residues. Trimming took 7 bases from V and 4 from J; bases not matched to a gene: 9. In nucleotides, the CDR3 is TGTGCCAGCACCTGGGGACAGGGACAAGCAGATACGCAGTATTTT. Translated, it gives CASTWGQGQADTQYF.

The gene calls are TRBV5-4 and TRBJ2-7; D tentatively reads TRBD1 or TRBD2 (5 bases each). Looked up from germline, CDR1 is SGHNT and CDR2 is YYREEE (reference sequence). V was pared by 3 bases and J by 2 bases, with 12 bases between. The CDR3 runs to 14 residues. This CDR3 is CASSSPGRPYEQYF. As DNA, the CDR3 is TGTGCCAGCAGCTCTCCGGGACGGCCCTACGAGCAGTACTTC.

This clone has only a few counts. V gene TRBV29-1 combines with J gene TRBJ2-2; D assignment may be TRBD1 or TRBD2 (5 bases each). The V gene lost 7 bases and the J gene lost 7 bases, with 25 bases spanning the gap. Germline loops: CDR1 SQVTM, CDR2 ANQGSEA. This CDR3 has 16 amino acids. The CDR3 DNA reads TGCAGCGCTCGCCGGGGCACGTCCTTCGCGGACGGGGAGCTGTTTTTT. Translation: CSARRGTSFADGELFF.

This clone was seen a few times. This sequence joins TRBV2 and TRBJ2-3, with 9 bases aligning to TRBD2. Per the germline V gene, CDR1 is SNHLY and CDR2 is FYNNEI. The CDR3 contains 16 residues. Trimming removed 5 bases from V and 4 bases from J; junction bases left unmatched: 10. The CDR3 loop is CASSFLAGVGSDTQYF. The DNA for the CDR3 is TGTGCCAGCAGTTTCTTAGCGGGGGTAGGGTCAGATACGCAGTATTTT.

The V call is TRBV7-2, the J call TRBJ2-3; D might be TRBD2 (6 bases). The CDR3 is 15 amino acids. The V end was cut by 0 bases, the J end by 2 bases, with 9 bases between. CDR1 is SGHTA and CDR2 is FQGNSA in the germline V gene. CDR3 sequence: CASSLARGVTDTQYF. The CDR3 DNA reads as TGTGCCAGCAGCTTAGCGCGGGGCGTCACAGATACGCAGTATTTT.

The chain recombines TRBV28 with TRBJ2-5; D gene ambiguous. This CDR3 is 15 amino acids long. Germline V gene lookup returns CDR1 MDHEN and CDR2 SYDVKM. Between the trimmed V and J ends, which lost 5 bases and 5 bases, there was a span of 18 bases. Here the CDR3 DNA reads TGTGCCAGCAGTCCGTCAGTGGGCTTGGGCGAGACCCAGTACTTC. It specifies CASSPSVGLGETQYF.

This clone has only a few counts. The V call is TRBV29-1, the J call TRBJ2-2; TRBD1 agrees at 10 bases. Germline CDR1 and CDR2: SQVTM and ANQGSEA. This CDR3 is 15 amino acids long. The V gene end was trimmed by 7 bases and the J gene end by 0 bases; junction bases not matched to a gene: 5. The chain's CDR3 is CSAGTGAPNTGELFF. The CDR3 DNA reads as TGCAGCGCCGGGACAGGGGCACCGAACACCGGGGAGCTGTTTTTT.

With regard to this clone: The junction and the germline gene differ at one end; a read error may be behind it. The CDR3 sequence: CSADFNSPPLF. The CDR3 bases are TGCAGTGCTGATTTTAACTCACCTCCACTTTTT. The V and J genes are TRBV20-1 and TRBJ2-3; no clear D. Per germline, CDR1 DFQATT and CDR2 SNEGSKA (reference sequence). The CDR3 has 11 residues.

The chain joins TRBV5-6 to TRBJ1-6; a weak D match, TRBD1 (5 bases). Germline V gene data show CDR1 as SGHDT and CDR2 as YYEEEE. Trimming took off 1 base at V and 19 bases at J, with 15 bases between the two ends. The CDR3 length is 12 residues. CDR3 nucleotide sequence: TGTGCCAGCAGCTTGTATCAGGCAGGGAAACACTTT. Translation: CASSLYQAGKHF.

The sample holds a few counts of this clone. In nucleotides, the CDR3 is TGTGCCAGCAGCCACCGCACCGGGACAGGGAAAGATCAGCCCCAGCATTTT. Its protein product is CASSHRTGTGKDQPQHF. The chain joins TRBV2 to TRBJ1-5; 9 positions agree with TRBD1. Germline V gene data show CDR1 as SNHLY and CDR2 as FYNNEI. Germline trimming cut 6 bases from V and 5 bases from J; bases unmatched to any gene: 14. This CDR3 has 17 amino acids.

This clone was detected a few times. The rearrangement joins TRBV7-9 to TRBJ2-3; 7 positions match TRBD2. The CDR3 runs 14 residues. The V segment lost 5 bases and the J segment 9 bases; nucleotides outside the gene matches: 11. Per the germline V gene, CDR1 is SEHNR and CDR2 is FQNEAQ (reference sequence). The CDR3 nucleotides are TGTGCCAGCAGCCCAGGACTAGGCCTGGGGACGCAGTATTTT. Translated: CASSPGLGLGTQYF.

A few counts support this clone. The CDR3, as DNA: TGTGCCAGCAGCTTTAGCAACAGGGGGAAGGATGGCTACACCTTC. Amino acids: CASSFSNRGKDGYTF. This chain uses TRBV5-4 with TRBJ1-2; 8 bases agree with TRBD1. After removal of 2 bases from V and 6 bases from J, the junction contained 9 bases not matched to a gene. The CDR3 has 15 residues. Per the germline V gene, CDR1 is SGHNT and CDR2 is YYREEE (reference sequence).

The J gene is TRBJ1-3, the V gene TRBV6-5; D is undetermined. CDR3 size: 13 residues. CDR1 and CDR2 (germline): MNHEY, SVGAGI. The V and J ends lost 5 bases and 5 bases respectively, with 10 bases between them. CDR3 coding DNA: TGTGCCAGCAGTCCTGACGGACGAAACACCATATATTTT. Translation gives CASSPDGRNTIYF.

This clone was seen only a few times. This sequence joins TRBV29-1 and TRBJ2-2; D is possibly TRBD1 (6 bases). V was trimmed by 6 bases and J by 8 bases, leaving 13 bases between them. The CDR3 extends over 12 amino acids. Germline V gives CDR1 SQVTM, CDR2 ANQGSEA. The CDR3 loop reads CSVEQGAGELFF. CDR3 nucleotides: TGCAGCGTGGAACAGGGAGCGGGGGAGCTGTTTTTT.

Concerning this clone itself: The same CDR3 can be traced to other DNA sequences in this sample. The V call is TRBV30, the J call TRBJ2-7; D unresolved. The CDR3 consists of 11 residues. Trimming cost V 1 base and J 4 bases, with 5 bases left between them. In germline, CDR1 is GTSNPN, CDR2 SVGIG (reference sequence). The CDR3 spells CAWSGGYEQYF. The CDR3 DNA sequence: TGTGCCTGGAGTGGGGGATACGAGCAGTACTTC.

This clone was observed a handful of times. The same CDR3 is also encoded by other DNA sequences in this sample. This chain joins TRBV5-1 and TRBJ2-5, with D tentatively TRBD1 (6 bases). The germline CDR1 and CDR2 sequences are SGHRS and YFSETQ. The CDR3 runs 13 residues. Trimming cost V 4 bases and J 3 bases, with 10 bases left between them. As DNA, the CDR3 is TGCGCCAGCAGCCTTGGACAGAAAGAGACCCAGTACTTC. Protein: CASSLGQKETQYF.

The chain employs TRBV4-3 and TRBJ1-2; D possibly corresponds to TRBD1 (5 bases). The germline CDR1 and CDR2 sequences are LGHNA and YSLEER. V gave up 4 bases and J gave up 2 bases, with 11 bases separating them. The CDR3 covers 14 residues. The CDR3 here is CASSPETGNYGYTF. The CDR3, as DNA: TGCGCCAGCAGCCCTGAAACAGGCAACTATGGCTACACCTTC.

This clone was observed a few times. This rearrangement joins TRBV6-6 to TRBJ1-5; 8 bases match TRBD1. Germline values: CDR1 MNHNY, CDR2 SVGAGI (reference sequence). With 5 bases clipped from V and 4 bases from J, the junction kept 10 bases outside the gene matches. The length of the CDR3 is 16 residues. CDR3 sequence reads: CASSLPPGQGNQPQHF. As DNA, the CDR3 is TGTGCCAGCAGTCTTCCCCCCGGACAGGGTAATCAGCCCCAGCATTTT.

The sample holds one count of this clone. The V and J genes are TRBV14 and TRBJ2-5; D is ambiguous. Germline assignment: CDR1 SGHDN and CDR2 FVKESK. This CDR3 comprises 13 residues. V shed 4 bases and J shed 5 bases, with 11 bases lying between them. The CDR3 nucleotides are TGTGCCAGCAGCCTCACGTTGGGGGAGACCCAGTACTTC. It translates to CASSLTLGETQYF.

V is TRBV2 and J is TRBJ2-3; 7 bases line up with TRBD2. The J segment lost 4 bases and the V segment lost 7 bases, leaving 5 bases of the junction unmatched. In germline, CDR1 is SNHLY, CDR2 FYNNEI. The CDR3 loop spans 13 amino acids. This CDR3 reads CASMGRGADTQYF. As DNA, the CDR3 is TGTGCCAGCATGGGCCGGGGGGCAGATACGCAGTATTTT.

V is TRBV29-1 and J is TRBJ2-3; 12 nucleotides align to TRBD2. Losses at the gene ends were 4 bases for V and 8 bases for J; bases not matched to a gene: 10. Germline V gene data show CDR1 as SQVTM and CDR2 as ANQGSEA. The CDR3 is made up of 15 amino acids. The CDR3 is CSVGVLAGGLGTQYF. The CDR3 DNA follows: TGCAGCGTTGGGGTCCTAGCGGGGGGGCTTGGTACGCAGTATTTT.

This clone has only a few counts. The chain uses TRBV6-7 and TRBJ1-2; 7 bases are a match to TRBD1. TRBV6-7 is assigned to the ORF class and has an uncertain function. The CDR3 is 13 amino acids. The V segment lost 0 bases and the J segment 8 bases; nucleotides outside the gene matches: 3. DNA of the CDR3: TGTGCCAGCAGTTACTCGAGGGGGCGCGGCTACACCTTC. This encodes CASSYSRGRGYTF.

A note on this clone: Other DNA sequences in the same sample also yield this CDR3. This sequence joins TRBV7-2 and TRBJ2-3; D remains unclear. Trimming left V 3 bases short and J 0 bases short, with 1 base between. CDR1 is SGHTA and CDR2 is FQGNSA in the germline V gene. The CDR3 totals 12 residues. CDR3 protein: CASSFSTDTQYF. CDR3 sequence (DNA): TGTGCCAGCAGCTTTAGCACAGATACGCAGTATTTT.